The entry below describes one T cell receptor beta chain. No antigen is known for it. On cycle 4 day 1 and cycle 7 day 1, as well as at baseline, blood was sampled. CDR3 length: 15 amino acids. The germline V gene encodes CDR1 SSHAT and CDR2 FNYEAQ (reference sequence). The trim removed 5 bases at V and 4 bases at J, leaving 7 bases unmatched. Assay used: immunoSEQ multiplex PCR; TCRdb lists only in-frame clones, some missing. The sample consists of fewer than 100,000 clones, approximately 83% of them appearing once. This sample is drawn from a study of OX40 agonist ivuxolimab in advanced cancers. Background on the study: Allowance was made for prior anti-PD-1, anti-PD-L1 or anti-CTLA-4 therapy, and approximately 40% had some. Study findings and constraints: Researchers report that CD8+ T cells had, on average, more expanded clones than CD4+.

V gene TRBV7-7 combines with J gene TRBJ2-4; TRBD1 aligns across 8 bases. The sequences come from CD4+ or CD8+ T cells sorted from blood, collected in a trial of the OX40 agonist ivuxolimab. The sequence was collected from an adult with an advanced solid tumor such as melanoma, head and neck, liver or kidney cancer. The CDR3 sequence: CASSPMDREKNIQYF. CDR3 bases: TGTGCCAGCAGCCCGATGGACAGGGAGAAAAACATTCAGTACTTC.